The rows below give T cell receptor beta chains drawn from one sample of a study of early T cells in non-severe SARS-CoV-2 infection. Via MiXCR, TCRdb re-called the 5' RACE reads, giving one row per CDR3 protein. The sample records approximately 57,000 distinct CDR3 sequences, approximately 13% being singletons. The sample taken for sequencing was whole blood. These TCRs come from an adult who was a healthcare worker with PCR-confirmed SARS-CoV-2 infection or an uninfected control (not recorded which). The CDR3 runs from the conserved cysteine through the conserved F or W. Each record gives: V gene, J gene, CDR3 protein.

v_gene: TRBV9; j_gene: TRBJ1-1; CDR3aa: CASSVLDRGLTEAFF
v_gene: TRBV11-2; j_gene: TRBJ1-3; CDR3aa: CASSLTTGLNSGNTIYF
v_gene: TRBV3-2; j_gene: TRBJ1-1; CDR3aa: CASSCIQKQGNTEAFF
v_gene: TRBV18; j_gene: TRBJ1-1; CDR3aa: CASTRTGRNTEAFF
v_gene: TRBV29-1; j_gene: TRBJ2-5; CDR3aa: CSVGVETQYF
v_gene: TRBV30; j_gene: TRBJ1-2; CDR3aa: CAWSVAGIGGYTF
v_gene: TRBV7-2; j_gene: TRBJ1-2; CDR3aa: CASSLEQGRAYGYTF
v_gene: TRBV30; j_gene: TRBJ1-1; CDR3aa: CACVRMNTEAFF
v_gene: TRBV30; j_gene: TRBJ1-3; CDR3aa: CAWSAPSGGAGGNTIYF
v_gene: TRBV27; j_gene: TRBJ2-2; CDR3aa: CASTSLGTGAPGELFF
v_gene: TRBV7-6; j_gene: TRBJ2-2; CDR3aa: CASSLGLGTGALNTGELFF
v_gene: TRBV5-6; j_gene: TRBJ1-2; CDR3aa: CASSPIRGNYGYTF
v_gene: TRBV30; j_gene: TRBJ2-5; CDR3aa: CAWSLEGRKETQYF
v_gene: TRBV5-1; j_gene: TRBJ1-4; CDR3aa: CASSAVRGDEKLFF
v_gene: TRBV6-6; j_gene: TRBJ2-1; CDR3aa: CASSWSQDNEQFF
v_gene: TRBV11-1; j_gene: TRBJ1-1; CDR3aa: CASSLDRGNTEAFF
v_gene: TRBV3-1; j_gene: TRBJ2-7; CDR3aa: CASSLGQKPGEQYF
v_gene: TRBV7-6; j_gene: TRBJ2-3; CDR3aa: CASAVRGPNTDTQYF
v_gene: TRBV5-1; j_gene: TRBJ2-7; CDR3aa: CASSTTSGDEQYF
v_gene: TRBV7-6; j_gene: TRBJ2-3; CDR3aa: CASSMGHLSTDTQYF
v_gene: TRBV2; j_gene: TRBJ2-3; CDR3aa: CASSETGASTDTQYF
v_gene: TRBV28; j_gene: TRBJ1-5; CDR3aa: CASSLTGQPQHF
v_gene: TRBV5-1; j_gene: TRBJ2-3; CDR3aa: CASSGLADTDTQYF
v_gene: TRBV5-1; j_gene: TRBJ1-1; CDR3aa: CASSPGAGGVSTEAFF
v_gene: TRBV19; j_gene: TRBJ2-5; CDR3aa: CASSIRGETQYF
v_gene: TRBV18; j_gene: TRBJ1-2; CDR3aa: CASSPTGEFGYTF
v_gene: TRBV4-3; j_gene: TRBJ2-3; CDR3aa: CASSQGAGGSTDTQYF
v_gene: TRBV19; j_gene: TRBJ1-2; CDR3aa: CASSRTGINCGYTF
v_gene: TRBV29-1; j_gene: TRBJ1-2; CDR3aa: CSVALTEYYGYTF
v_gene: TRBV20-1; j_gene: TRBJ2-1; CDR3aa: CSARLAGVYNEQFF
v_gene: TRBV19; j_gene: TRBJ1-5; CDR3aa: CASSILRRQDSNQPQHF
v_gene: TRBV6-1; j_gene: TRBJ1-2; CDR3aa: CASTAGANYGYTF
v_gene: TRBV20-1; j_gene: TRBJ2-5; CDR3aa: CSARESQGGETQYF
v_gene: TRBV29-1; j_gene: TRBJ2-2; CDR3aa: CSVGVSLSTGELFF
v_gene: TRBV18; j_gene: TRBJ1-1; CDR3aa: CASSTDRNTEAFF
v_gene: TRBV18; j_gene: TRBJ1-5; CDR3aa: CASSPGGRQPQHF
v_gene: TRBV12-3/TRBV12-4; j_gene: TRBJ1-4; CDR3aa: CASSSSNHRGPEKLFF
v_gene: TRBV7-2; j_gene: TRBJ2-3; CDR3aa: CASSFSLAGKWDTQYF
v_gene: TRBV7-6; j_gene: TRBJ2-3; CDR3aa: CASSLGARRRVDTQYF
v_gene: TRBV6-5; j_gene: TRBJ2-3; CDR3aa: CASSYSPSVGDTQYF
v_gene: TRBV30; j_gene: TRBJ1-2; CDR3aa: CAWRYWGYYGYTF
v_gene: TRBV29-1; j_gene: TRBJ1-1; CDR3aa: CSVDRLGRNTEAFF